This T cell receptor (beta chain) comes out of a study of cytomegalovirus exposure and HLA in healthy donors. It was with 60 Vbeta and 13 Jbeta primers that the PCR ran. Profiled with immunoSEQ multiplex PCR; TCRdb holds only in-frame clones, not every one. The table lists 150,000 to 200,000 clones, approximately 84% of them singletons. The CDR3 is 17 residues long. In germline, CDR1 is LGHNA, CDR2 YSLEER. The V and J ends lost 0 bases and 5 bases, in that order; junction bases with no gene match: 6. The donors were healthy bone marrow donors. This receptor was taken from a man aged 50-60 years in good health and CMV-seronegative. Sequenced: PBMCs. The chain carries TRBV4-3 and TRBJ2-2; 10 positions agree with TRBD2. The CDR3 sequence is CASSQETLAGRTGELFF. CDR3 coding DNA: TGCGCCAGCAGCCAAGAGACACTAGCGGGGCGGACCGGGGAGCTGTTTTTT.